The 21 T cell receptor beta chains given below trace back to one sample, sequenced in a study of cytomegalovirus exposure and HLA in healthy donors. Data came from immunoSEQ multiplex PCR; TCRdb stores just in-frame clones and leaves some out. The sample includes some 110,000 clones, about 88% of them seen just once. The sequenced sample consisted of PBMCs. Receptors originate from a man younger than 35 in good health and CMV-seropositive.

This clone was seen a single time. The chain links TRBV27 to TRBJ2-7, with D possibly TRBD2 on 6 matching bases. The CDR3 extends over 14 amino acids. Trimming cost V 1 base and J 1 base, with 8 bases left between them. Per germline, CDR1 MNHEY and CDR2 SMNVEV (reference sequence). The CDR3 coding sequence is TGTGCCAGCAGTTTATGGGGAGGATCCTACGAGCAGTACTTC. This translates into CASSLWGGSYEQYF.

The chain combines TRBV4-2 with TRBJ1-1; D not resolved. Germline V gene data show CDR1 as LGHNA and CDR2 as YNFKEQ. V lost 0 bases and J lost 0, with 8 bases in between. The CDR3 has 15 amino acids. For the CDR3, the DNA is TGTGCCAGCAGCCAAGACCTTTCTGTGAACACTGAAGCTTTCTTT. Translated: CASSQDLSVNTEAFF.

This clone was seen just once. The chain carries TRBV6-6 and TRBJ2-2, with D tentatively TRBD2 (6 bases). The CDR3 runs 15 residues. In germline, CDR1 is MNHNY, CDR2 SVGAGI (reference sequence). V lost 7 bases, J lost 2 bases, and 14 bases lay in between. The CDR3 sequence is CASTPVGGNTGELFF. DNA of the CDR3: TGTGCCAGCACCCCTGTCGGGGGAAACACCGGGGAGCTGTTTTTT.

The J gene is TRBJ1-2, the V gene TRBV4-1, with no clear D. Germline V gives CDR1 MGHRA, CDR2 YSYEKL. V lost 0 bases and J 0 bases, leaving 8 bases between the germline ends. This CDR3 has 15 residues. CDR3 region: CASSQEVSANYGYTF. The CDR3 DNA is TGCGCCAGCAGCCAAGAAGTTTCAGCTAACTATGGCTACACCTTC.

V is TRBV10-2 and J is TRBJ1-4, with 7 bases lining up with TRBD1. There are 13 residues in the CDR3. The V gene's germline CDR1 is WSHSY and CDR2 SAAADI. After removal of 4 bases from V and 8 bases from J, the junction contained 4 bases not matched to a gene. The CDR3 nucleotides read TGCGCCAGCAGTGGATGGGACAGAGAAAAACTGTTTTTT. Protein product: CASSGWDREKLFF.

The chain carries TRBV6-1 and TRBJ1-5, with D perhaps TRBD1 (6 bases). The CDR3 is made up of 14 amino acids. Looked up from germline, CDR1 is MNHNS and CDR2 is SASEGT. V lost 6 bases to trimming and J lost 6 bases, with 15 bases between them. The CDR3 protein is CASSLGGRAQPQHF. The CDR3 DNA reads TGTGCCAGCAGCCTAGGGGGAAGGGCTCAGCCCCAGCATTTT.

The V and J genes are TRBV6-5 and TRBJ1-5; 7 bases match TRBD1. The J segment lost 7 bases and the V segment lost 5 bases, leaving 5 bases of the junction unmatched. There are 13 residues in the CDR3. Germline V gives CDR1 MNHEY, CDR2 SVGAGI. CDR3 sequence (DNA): TGTGCCAGCAGTCAAGACAGGGACCAGCCCCAGCATTTT. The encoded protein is CASSQDRDQPQHF.

DNA for the CDR3: TGTGCCAGCAGTTTAAGGGGACAGGGTTCGAATGAGCAGTTCTTC. It encodes CASSLRGQGSNEQFF. The rearrangement uses TRBV28 and TRBJ2-1; 9 positions match TRBD1. Germline CDR1 is MDHEN and CDR2 is SYDVKM. The V and J ends lost 2 bases and 7 bases, in that order; junction bases with no gene match: 6. The CDR3 runs to 15 residues.

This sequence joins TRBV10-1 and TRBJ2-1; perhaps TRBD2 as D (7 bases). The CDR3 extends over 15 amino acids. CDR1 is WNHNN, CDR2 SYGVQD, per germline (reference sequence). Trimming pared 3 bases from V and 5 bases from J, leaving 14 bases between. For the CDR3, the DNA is TGCGCCAGCAGTGAAAGGGGGGGAGGGGACAATGAGCAGTTCTTC. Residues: CASSERGGGDNEQFF.

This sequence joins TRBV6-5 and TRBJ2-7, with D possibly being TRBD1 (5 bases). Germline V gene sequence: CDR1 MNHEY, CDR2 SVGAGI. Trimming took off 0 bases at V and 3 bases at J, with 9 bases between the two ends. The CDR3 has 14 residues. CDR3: CASSYSRQGYEQYF. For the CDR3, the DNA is TGTGCCAGCAGTTACTCGCGCCAGGGCTACGAGCAGTACTTC.

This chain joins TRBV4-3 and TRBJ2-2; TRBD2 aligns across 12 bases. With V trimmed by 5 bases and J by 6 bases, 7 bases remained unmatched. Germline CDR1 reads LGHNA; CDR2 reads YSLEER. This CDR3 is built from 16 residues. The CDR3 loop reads CASSARLAGVAGELFF. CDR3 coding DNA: TGCGCCAGCAGCGCTCGACTAGCGGGGGTGGCCGGGGAGCTGTTTTTT.

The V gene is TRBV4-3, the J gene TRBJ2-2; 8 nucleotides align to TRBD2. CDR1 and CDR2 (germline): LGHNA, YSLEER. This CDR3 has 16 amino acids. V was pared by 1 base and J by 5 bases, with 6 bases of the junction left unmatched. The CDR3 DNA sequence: TGCGCCAGCAGCCAAGTTGCGTCGGGGGGGACCGGGGAGCTGTTTTTT. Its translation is CASSQVASGGTGELFF.

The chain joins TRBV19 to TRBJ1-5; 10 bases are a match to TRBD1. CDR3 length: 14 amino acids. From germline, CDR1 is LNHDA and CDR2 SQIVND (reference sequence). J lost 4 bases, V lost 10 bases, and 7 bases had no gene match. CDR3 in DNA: TGTGCCACCGGAGGGACAGGGGCTAATCAGCCCCAGCATTTT. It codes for CATGGTGANQPQHF.

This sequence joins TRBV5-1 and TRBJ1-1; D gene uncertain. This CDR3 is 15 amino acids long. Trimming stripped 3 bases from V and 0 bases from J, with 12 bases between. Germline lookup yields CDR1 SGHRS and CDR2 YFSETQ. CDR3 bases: TGCGCCAGCAGCTCAGGTTCGAGCCTGAACACTGAAGCTTTCTTT. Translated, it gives CASSSGSSLNTEAFF. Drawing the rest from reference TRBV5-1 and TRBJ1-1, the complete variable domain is KAGVTQTPRYLIKTRGQQVTLSCSPISGHRSVSWYQQTPGQGLQFLFEYFSETQRNKGNFPGRFSGRQFSNSRSEMNVSTLELGDSALYLCASSSGSSLNTEAFFGQGTRLTVV.

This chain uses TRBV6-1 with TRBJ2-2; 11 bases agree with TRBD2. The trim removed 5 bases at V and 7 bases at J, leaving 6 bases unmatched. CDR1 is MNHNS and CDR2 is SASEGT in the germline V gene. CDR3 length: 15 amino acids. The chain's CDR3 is CASSIAGGRSGELFF. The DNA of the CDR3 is TGTGCCAGCAGTATAGCGGGGGGGCGGAGCGGGGAGCTGTTTTTT.

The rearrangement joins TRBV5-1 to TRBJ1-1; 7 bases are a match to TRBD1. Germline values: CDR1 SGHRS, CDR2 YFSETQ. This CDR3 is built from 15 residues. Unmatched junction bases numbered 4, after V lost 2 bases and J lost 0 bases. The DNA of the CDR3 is TGCGCCAGCAGCTTCCGGGACAGCCTGAACACTGAAGCTTTCTTT. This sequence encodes CASSFRDSLNTEAFF.

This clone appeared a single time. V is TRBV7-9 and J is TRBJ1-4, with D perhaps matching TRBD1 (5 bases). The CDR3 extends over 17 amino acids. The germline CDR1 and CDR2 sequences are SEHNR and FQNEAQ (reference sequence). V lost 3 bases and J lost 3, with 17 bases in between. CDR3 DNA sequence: TGTGCCAGCAGCTTGGAAGGGGTGGGCTATCCTAATGAAAAACTGTTTTTT. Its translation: CASSLEGVGYPNEKLFF.

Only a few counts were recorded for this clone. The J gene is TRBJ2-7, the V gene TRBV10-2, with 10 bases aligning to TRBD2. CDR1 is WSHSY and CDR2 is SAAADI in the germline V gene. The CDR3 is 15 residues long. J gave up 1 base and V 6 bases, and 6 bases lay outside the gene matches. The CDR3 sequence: CASRAYSGGSYEQYF. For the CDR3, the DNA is TGCGCCAGCAGAGCCTATAGCGGGGGGTCCTACGAGCAGTACTTC.

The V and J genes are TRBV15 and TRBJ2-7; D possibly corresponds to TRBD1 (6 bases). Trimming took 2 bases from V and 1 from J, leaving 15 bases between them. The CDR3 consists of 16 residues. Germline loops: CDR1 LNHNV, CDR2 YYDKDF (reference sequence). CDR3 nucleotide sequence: TGTGCCACCAGCAGACTACCGGGACAAATATCCTACGAGCAGTACTTC. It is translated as CATSRLPGQISYEQYF.

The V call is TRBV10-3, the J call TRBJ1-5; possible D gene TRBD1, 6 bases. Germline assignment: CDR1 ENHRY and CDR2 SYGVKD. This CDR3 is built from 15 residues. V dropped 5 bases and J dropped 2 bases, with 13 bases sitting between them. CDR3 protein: CAISTGTSRNQPQHF. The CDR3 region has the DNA TGTGCCATCAGTACCGGGACATCTCGCAATCAGCCCCAGCATTTT.

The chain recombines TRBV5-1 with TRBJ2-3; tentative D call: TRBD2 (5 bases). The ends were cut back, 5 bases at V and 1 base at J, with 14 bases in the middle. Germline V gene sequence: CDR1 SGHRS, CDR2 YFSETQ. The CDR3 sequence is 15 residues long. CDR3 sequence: CASSLGGRGTDTQYF. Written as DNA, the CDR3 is TGCGCCAGCAGTCTGGGCGGGCGCGGCACAGATACGCAGTATTTT.